This T cell receptor (beta chain) was captured by sequencing in a study of shared clonotypes between healthy human individuals. Study at large: Plates per donor: three CD4 naive, three CD4 memory, two CD8 naive, one CD8 memory.

V lost 8 bases and J lost 0, with 6 bases in between. This CDR3 comprises 12 residues. CDR1 is MNHNS, CDR2 SASEGT, per germline. Naive CD8 isolation took CD45RO-negative cells positively selected for CCR7 and excluded terminally differentiated effector memory CD45RA+ cells. On this clone itself: Its target is unknown.

Study findings and constraints: Estimated clonotype richness was generally higher in naive than memory subsets.

Clones were sequenced by immunoSEQ multiplex PCR, and TCRdb holds only the in-frame ones, with some missing. The sample records about 550,000 clones, 95% to 96% being singletons. The chain joins TRBV6-1 to TRBJ2-3; D not certain. The clonotype was recovered from a woman in her 30s in good health. Source material: naive CD8+ T cells sorted from blood. The CDR3 DNA reads as TGTGCCAGCTTGAGCAGCACAGATACGCAGTATTTT. Protein: CASLSSTDTQYF.